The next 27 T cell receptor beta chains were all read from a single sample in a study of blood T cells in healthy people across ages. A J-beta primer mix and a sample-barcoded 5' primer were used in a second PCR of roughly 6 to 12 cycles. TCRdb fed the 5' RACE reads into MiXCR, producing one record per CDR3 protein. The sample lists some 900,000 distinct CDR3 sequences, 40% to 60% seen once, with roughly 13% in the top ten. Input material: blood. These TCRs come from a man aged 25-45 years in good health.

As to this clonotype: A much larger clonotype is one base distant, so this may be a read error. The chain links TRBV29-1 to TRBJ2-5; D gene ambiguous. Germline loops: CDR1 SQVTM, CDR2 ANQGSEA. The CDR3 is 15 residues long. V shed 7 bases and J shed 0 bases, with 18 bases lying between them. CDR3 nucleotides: TGCAGCGCCGGCGGACCAACGAAGTACCAAGAGACCCAGTACTTC. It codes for CSAGGPTKYQETQYF.

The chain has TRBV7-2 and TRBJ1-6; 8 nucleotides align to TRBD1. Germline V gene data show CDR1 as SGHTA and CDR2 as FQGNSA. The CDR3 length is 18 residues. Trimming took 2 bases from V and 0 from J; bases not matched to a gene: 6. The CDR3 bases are TGTGCCAGCAGCTTACGGACAGGGTTAAGCTCCTATAATTCACCCCTCCACTTT. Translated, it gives CASSLRTGLSSYNSPLHF.

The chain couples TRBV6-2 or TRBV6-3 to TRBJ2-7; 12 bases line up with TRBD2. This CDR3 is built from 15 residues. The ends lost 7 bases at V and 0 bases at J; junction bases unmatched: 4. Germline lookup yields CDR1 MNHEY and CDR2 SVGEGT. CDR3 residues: CASTRTSGTSYEQYF. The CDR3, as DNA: TGTGCCAGCACCAGGACTAGCGGGACCTCCTACGAGCAGTACTTC.

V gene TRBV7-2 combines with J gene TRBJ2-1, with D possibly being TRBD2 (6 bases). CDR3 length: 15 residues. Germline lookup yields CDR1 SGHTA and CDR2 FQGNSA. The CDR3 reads CATREPGEPYNEQFF. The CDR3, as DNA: TGTGCTACGAGAGAGCCGGGGGAGCCCTACAATGAGCAGTTCTTC.

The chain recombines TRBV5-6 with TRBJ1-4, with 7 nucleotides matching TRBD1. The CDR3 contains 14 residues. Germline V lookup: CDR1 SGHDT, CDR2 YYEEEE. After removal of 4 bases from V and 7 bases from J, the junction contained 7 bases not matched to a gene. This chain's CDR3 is CASSRTRGLEKLFF. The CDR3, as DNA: TGTGCCAGCAGCCGGACAAGGGGGCTTGAAAAACTGTTTTTT.

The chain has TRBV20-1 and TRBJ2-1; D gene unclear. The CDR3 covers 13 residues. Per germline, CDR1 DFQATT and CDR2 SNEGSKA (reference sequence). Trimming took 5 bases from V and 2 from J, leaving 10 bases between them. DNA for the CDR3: TGCAGTGCTGGACCCACAACCTACAATGAGCAGTTCTTC. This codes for CSAGPTTYNEQFF.

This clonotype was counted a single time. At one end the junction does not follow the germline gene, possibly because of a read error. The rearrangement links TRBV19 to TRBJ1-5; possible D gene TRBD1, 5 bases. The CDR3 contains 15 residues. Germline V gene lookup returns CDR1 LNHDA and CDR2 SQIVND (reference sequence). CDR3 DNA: TGTGTCAGTAGTACCGGGACCTATAGCAATCAGCCCCAGCATTTT. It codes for CVSSTGTYSNQPQHF.

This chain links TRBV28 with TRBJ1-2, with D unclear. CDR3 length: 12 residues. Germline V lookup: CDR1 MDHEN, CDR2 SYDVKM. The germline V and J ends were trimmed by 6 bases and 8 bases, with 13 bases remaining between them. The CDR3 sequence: CASSLQSTGYTF. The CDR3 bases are TGTGCCAGCAGCCTACAGTCCACGGGCTACACCTTC.

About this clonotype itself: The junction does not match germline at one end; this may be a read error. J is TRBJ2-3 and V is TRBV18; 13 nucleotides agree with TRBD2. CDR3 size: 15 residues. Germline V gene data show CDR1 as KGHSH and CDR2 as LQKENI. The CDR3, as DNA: TGTGCCAGCTCGAGACTAGCGGGGGGCAAGGATACGCGGTATTTT. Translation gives CASSRLAGGKDTRYF.

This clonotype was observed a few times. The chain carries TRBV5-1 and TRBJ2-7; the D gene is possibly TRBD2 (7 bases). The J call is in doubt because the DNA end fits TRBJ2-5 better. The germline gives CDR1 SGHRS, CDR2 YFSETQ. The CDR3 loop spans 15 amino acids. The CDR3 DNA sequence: TGCGCCAGCAGGGTTACGGGGGGCATCGGAGAGACCCAGTACTTC. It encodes CASRVTGGIGETQYF.

CDR3 protein: CASSLDLYGTIQYF. In DNA, the CDR3 is TGTGCCAGCAGCTTAGATTTGTATGGCACTATTCAGTACTTC. The chain has TRBV7-2 and TRBJ2-4, with no clear D. V gave up 1 base and J gave up 10 bases, with 14 bases separating them. The CDR3 length is 14 residues. CDR1 and CDR2 (germline): SGHTA, FQGNSA. Using reference TRBV7-2 and TRBJ2-4 for the parts outside the CDR3, the full variable domain is GAGVSQSPSNKVTEKGKDVELRCDPISGHTALYWYRQSLGQGLEFLIYFQGNSAPDKSGLPSDRFSAERTGGSVSTLTIQRTQQEDSAVYLCASSLDLYGTIQYFGAGTRLSVL.

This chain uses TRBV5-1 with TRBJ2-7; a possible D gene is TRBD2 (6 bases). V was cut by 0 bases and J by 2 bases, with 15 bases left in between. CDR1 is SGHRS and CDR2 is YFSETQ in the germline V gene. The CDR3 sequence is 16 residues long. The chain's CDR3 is CASSLAGGPSPYEQYF. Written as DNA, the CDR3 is TGCGCCAGCAGCTTGGCCGGAGGGCCCTCCCCCTACGAGCAGTACTTC.

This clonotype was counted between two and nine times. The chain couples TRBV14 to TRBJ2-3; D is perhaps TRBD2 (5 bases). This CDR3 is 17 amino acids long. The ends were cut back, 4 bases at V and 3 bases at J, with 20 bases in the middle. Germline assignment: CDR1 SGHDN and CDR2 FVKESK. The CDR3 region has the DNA TGTGCCAGCAGCCTGCTGCAAACTCCCGAGGGAACAGATACGCAGTATTTT. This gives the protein CASSLLQTPEGTDTQYF.

The CDR3 DNA reads as TGCAGCGTTGAACCCACCACAGGGATTCAAGAGACCCAGTACTTC. It encodes CSVEPTTGIQETQYF. The V call is TRBV29-1, the J call TRBJ2-5; TRBD1 might be the D (6 bases). Trimming left V 2 bases short and J 2 bases short, with 15 bases between. This CDR3 has 15 residues. CDR1 SQVTM and CDR2 ANQGSEA come from the germline V gene.

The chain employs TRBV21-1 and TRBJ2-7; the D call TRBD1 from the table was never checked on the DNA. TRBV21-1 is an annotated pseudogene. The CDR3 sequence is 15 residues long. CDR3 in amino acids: CASAHPTASSYEQYF. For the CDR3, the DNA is TGTGCCAGCGCCCATCCGACAGCTAGCTCCTACGAGCAGTACTTC.

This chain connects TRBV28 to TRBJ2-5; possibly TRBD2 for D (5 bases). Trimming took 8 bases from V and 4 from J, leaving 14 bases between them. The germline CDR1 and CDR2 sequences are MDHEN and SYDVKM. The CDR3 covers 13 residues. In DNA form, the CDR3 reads TGTGCCAGCGTCCGGAGGAACCGAGAGACCCAGTACTTC. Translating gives CASVRRNRETQYF. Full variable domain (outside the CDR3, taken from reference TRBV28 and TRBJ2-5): DVKVTQSSRYLVKRTGEKVFLECVQDMDHENMFWYRQDPGLGLRLIYFSYDVKMKEKGDIPEGYSVSREKKERFSLILESASTNQTSMYLCASVRRNRETQYFGPGTRLLVL.

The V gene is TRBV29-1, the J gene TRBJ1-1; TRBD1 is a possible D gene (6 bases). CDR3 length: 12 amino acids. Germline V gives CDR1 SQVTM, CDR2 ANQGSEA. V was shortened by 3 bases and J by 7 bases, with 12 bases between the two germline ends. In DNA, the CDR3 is TGCAGCGTTGATGGAGGGGGGTATGAAGCTTTCTTT. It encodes CSVDGGGYEAFF.

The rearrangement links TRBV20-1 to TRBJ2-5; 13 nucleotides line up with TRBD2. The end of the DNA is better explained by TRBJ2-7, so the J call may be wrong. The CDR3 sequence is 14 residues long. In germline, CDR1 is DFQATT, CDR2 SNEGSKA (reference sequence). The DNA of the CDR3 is TGCAGTGCTGGACTAGCGGGGGCGGACTACGAGCAGTACTTC. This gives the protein CSAGLAGADYEQYF.

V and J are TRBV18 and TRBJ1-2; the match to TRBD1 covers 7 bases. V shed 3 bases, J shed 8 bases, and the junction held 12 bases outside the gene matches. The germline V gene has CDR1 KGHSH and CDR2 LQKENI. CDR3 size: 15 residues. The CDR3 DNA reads TGTGCCAGCTCACCGGGGGACAGACTCTGGGGGGGCTACACCTTC. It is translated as CASSPGDRLWGGYTF.

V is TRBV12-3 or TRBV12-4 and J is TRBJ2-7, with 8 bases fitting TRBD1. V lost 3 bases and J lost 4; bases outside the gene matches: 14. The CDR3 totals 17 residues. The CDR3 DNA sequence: TGTGCCAGCAGTTTTTTGTTCGTAGCAGGGGGCTTGTACGAGCAGTACTTC. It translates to CASSFLFVAGGLYEQYF.

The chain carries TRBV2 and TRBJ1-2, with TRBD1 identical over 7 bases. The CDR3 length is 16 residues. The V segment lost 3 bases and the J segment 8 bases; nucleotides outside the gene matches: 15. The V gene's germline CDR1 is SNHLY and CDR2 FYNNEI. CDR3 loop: CASSELPGGNGWGYTF. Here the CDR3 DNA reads TGTGCCAGCAGTGAGCTCCCAGGGGGTAATGGTTGGGGCTACACCTTC.

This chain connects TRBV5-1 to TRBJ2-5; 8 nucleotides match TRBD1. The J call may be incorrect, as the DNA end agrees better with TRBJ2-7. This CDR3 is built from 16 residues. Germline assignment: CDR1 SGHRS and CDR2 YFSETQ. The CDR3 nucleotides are TGCGCCAGCAGCTGGTCACAGGGGGTAAAGATCCACGAGCAGTACTTC. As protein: CASSWSQGVKIHEQYF.

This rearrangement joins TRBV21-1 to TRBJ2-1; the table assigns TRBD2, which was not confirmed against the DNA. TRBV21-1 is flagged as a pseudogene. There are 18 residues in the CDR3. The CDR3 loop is CASSKALPSGGSYNEQFF. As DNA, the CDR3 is TGTGCCAGCAGCAAAGCGCTCCCTAGCGGGGGTAGCTACAATGAGCAGTTCTTC.

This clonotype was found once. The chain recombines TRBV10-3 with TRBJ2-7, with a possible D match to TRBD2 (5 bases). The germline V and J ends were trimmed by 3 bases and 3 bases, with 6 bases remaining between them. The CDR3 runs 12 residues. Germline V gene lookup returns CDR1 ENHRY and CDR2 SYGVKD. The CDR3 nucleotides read TGTGCCATCAGTGAACGGGGCTACGAGCAGTACTTC. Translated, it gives CAISERGYEQYF.

The CDR3 region has the DNA TGTGCCAGCAGTTTGGATGGTGTGACACAAGAGACCCAGTACTTC. Protein: CASSLDGVTQETQYF. This chain connects TRBV12-3 or TRBV12-4 to TRBJ2-5, with D unclear. V shed 3 bases and J shed 2 bases, with 13 bases lying between them. This CDR3 is built from 15 residues.

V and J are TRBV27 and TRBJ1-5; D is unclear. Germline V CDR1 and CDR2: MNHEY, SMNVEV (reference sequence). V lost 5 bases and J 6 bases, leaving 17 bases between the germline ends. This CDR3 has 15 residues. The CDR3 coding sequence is TGTGCCAGCAGTCAACTCGCGGGCGGGGTTCAGCCCCAGCATTTT. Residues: CASSQLAGGVQPQHF.

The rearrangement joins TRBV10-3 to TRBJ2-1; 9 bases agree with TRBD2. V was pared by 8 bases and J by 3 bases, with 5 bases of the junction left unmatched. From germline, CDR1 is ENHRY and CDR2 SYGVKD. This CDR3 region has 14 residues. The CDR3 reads CAISGSGSYNEQFF. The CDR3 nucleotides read TGTGCCATCTCGGGTAGCGGGAGCTACAATGAGCAGTTCTTC.